This T cell receptor beta chain emerged from a study of identical twins. Overall study findings and caveats: The same donors were not followed; conclusions instead depended on cross-sectional statistical analysis. Researchers caution that invariant MAIT and iNKT cells could partly confound zero-insertion analyses. Among out-of-frame alpha sequences shared by twins, low generation probability occurred in excess.

A universal primer site was created by template switching, with the cDNA bearing unique molecular identifiers. TCRdb re-derived calls from the 5' RACE reads in MiXCR, one entry per CDR3 protein. Among about 660,000 distinct CDR3 sequences, 8.5% to 9% were seen once, and the ten largest hold 0.8% to 1%. There are many counts of this clonotype. What it binds is not known. This CDR3 has 13 residues. V lost 8 bases and J lost 0, with 8 bases in between. These sequences were also reported in another study, on yellow fever vaccine responses in identical twins.

The gene calls are TRBV12-3 or TRBV12-4 and TRBJ1-5; D is unclear. The sequence was collected from a woman aged 18-29 years in good health. Sequencing was performed on PBMCs. The CDR3 DNA is TGTGCCAGCCTCGGGTATAGCAATCAGCCCCAGCATTTT. Its translation is CASLGYSNQPQHF.